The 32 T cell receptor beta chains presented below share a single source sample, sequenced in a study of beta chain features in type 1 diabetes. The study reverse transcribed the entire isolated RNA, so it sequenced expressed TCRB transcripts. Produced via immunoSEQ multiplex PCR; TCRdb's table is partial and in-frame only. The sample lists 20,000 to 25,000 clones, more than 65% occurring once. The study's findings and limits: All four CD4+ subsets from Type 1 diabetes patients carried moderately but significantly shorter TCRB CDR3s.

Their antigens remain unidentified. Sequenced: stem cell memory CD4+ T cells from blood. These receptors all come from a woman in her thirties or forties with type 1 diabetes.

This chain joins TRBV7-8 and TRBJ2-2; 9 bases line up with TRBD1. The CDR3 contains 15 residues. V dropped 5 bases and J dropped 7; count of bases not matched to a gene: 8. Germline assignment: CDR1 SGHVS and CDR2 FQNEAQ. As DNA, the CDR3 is TGTGCCAGCAGCACTACAGGGGGCAACGGCGGGGAGCTGTTTTTT. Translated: CASSTTGGNGGELFF.

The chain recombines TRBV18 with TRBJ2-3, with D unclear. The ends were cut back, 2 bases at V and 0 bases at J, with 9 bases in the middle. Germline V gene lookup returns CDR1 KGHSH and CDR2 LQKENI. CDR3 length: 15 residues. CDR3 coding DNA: TGTGCCAGCTCACCAGGCGGCTTAAGCACAGATACGCAGTATTTT. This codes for CASSPGGLSTDTQYF.

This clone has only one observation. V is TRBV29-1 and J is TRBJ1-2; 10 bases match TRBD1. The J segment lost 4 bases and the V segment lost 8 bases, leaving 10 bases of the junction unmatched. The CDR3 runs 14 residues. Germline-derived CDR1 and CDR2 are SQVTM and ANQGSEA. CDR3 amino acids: CSPGTGAGGYGYTF. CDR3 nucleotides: TGCAGCCCAGGGACAGGGGCCGGAGGCTATGGCTACACCTTC.

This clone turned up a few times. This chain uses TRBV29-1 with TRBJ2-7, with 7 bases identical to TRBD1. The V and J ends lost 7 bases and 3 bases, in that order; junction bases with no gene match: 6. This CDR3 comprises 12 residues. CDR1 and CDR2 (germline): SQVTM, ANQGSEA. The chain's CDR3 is CSAGTDDYEQYF. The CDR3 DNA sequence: TGCAGCGCCGGGACAGACGACTACGAGCAGTACTTC.

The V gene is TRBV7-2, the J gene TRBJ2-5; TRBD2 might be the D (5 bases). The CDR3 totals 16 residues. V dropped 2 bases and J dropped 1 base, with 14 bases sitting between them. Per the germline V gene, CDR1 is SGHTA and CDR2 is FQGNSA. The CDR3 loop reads CASSLQVALSQETQYF. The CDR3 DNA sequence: TGTGCCAGCAGCTTACAAGTAGCGCTCTCCCAAGAGACCCAGTACTTC.

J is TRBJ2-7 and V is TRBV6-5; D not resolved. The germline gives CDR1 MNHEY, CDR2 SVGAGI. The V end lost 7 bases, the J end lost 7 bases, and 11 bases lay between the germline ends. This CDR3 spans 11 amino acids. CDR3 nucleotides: TGTGCCAGCACAGGATTAAGGGAGCAGTACTTC. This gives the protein CASTGLREQYF.

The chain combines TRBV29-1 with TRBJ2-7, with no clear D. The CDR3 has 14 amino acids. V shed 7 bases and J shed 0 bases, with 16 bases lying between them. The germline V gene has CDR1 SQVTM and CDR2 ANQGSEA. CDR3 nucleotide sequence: TGCAGCGCCCAGAGAGGAGTGAGCTCCTACGAGCAGTACTTC. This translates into CSAQRGVSSYEQYF.

The CDR3 coding sequence is TGTGCCAGTAGTCCCCTACGACCGGGCACTGAAGCTTTCTTT. This gives the protein CASSPLRPGTEAFF. The chain employs TRBV19 and TRBJ1-1; D gene uncertain. Trimming cost V 5 bases and J 4 bases, with 14 bases left between them. Germline V gives CDR1 LNHDA, CDR2 SQIVND (reference sequence). CDR3 length: 14 residues.

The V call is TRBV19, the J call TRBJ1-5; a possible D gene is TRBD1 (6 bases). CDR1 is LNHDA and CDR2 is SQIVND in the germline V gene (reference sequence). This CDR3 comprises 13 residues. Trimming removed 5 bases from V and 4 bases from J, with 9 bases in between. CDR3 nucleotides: TGTGCCAGTAGTGGACAGTCAAATCAGCCCCAGCATTTT. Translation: CASSGQSNQPQHF. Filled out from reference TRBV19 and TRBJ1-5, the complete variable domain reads DGGITQSPKYLFRKEGQNVTLSCEQNLNHDAMYWYRQDPGQGLRLIYYSQIVNDFQKGDIAEGYSVSREKKESFPLTVTSAQKNPTAFYLCASSGQSNQPQHFGDGTRLSIL.

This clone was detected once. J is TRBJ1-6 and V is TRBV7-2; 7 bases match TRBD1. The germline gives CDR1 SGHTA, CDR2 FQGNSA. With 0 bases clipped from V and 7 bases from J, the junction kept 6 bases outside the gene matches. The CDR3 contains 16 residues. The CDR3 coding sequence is TGTGCCAGCAGCTTAGCGTTGGACAGGAGAAATTCACCCCTCCACTTT. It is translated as CASSLALDRRNSPLHF.

CDR3 sequence reads: CASSLRSPGELFF. The CDR3 DNA is TGTGCCAGCAGTTTGCGCTCCCCCGGGGAGCTGTTTTTT. The V call is TRBV28, the J call TRBJ2-2; D unclear. Germline V gene sequence: CDR1 MDHEN, CDR2 SYDVKM. The CDR3 extends over 13 amino acids. V was cut by 3 bases and J by 6 bases, with 8 bases left in between.

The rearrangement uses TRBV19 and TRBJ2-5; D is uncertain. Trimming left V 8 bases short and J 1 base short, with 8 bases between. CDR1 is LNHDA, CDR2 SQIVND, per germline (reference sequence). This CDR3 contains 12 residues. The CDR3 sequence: CASSAFQETQYF. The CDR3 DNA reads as TGTGCCAGTTCCGCGTTCCAAGAGACCCAGTACTTC. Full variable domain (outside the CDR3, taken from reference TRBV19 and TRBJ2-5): DGGITQSPKYLFRKEGQNVTLSCEQNLNHDAMYWYRQDPGQGLRLIYYSQIVNDFQKGDIAEGYSVSREKKESFPLTVTSAQKNPTAFYLCASSAFQETQYFGPGTRLLVL.

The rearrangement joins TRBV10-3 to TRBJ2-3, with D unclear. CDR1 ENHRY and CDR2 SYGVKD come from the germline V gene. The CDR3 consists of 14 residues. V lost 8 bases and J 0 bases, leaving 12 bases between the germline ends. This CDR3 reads CAISLRQSTDTQYF. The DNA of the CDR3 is TGTGCCATCTCCTTGCGGCAGAGCACAGATACGCAGTATTTT.

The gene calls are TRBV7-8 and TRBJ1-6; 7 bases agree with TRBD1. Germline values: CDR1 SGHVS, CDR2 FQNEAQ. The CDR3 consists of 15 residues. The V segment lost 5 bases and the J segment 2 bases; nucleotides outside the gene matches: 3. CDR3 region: CASSRGTAYNSPLHF. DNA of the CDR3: TGTGCCAGCAGCCGGGGGACAGCCTATAATTCACCCCTCCACTTT.

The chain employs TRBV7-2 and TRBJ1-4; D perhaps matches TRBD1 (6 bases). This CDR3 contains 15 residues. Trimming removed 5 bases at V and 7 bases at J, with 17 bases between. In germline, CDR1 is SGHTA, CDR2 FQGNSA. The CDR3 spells CASSLNRDLGEKLFF. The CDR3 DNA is TGTGCCAGCAGCCTAAACAGGGATTTGGGTGAAAAACTGTTTTTT. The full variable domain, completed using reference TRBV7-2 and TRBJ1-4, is GAGVSQSPSNKVTEKGKDVELRCDPISGHTALYWYRQSLGQGLEFLIYFQGNSAPDKSGLPSDRFSAERTGGSVSTLTIQRTQQEDSAVYLCASSLNRDLGEKLFFGSGTQLSVL.

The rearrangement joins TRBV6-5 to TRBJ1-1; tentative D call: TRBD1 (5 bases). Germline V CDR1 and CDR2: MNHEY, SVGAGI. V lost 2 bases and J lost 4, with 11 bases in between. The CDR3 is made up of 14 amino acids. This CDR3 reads CASSYNAGGTEAFF. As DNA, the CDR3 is TGTGCCAGCAGTTACAACGCCGGGGGCACTGAAGCTTTCTTT.

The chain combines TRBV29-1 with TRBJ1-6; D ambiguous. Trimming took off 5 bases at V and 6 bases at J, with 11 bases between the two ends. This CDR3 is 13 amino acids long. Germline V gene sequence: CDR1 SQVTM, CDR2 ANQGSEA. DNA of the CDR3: TGCAGCGTTTCGGACGGGATTAATTCACCCCTCCACTTT. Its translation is CSVSDGINSPLHF.

CDR3 region: CAIRDITETEAFF. The CDR3 DNA is TGTGCCATCAGGGACATCACCGAGACTGAAGCTTTCTTT. The chain carries TRBV10-3 and TRBJ1-1, with D perhaps matching TRBD1 (5 bases). Germline CDR1 reads ENHRY; CDR2 reads SYGVKD. The germline V and J ends were trimmed by 6 bases and 5 bases, with 13 bases remaining between them. CDR3 length: 13 amino acids.

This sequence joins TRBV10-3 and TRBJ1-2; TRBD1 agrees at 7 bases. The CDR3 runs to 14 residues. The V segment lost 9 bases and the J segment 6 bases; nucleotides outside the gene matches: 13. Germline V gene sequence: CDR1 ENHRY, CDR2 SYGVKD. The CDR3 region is CAITLTDRVNGYTF. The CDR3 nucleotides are TGTGCCATTACCTTGACTGACAGGGTAAATGGCTACACCTTC.

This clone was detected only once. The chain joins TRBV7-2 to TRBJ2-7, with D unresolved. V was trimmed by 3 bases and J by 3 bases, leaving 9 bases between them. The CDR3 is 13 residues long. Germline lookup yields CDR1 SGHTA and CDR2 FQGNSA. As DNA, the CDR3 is TGTGCCAGCAGCTTGGCCCACGACTACGAGCAGTACTTC. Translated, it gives CASSLAHDYEQYF.

The CDR3 is CASSSGKDQNTGELFF. DNA of the CDR3: TGTGCCAGCAGCTCCGGGAAGGACCAGAACACCGGGGAGCTGTTTTTT. This chain uses TRBV11-3 with TRBJ2-2; maybe TRBD2 (5 bases). Per germline, CDR1 SGHNT and CDR2 YENEEA. CDR3 length: 16 residues. Trimming took off 4 bases at V and 1 base at J, with 13 bases between the two ends.

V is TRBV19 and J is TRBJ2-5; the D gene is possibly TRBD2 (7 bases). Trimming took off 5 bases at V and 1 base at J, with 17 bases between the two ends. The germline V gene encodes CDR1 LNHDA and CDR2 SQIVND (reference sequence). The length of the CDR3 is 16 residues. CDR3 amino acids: CASSPSTGGLQETQYF. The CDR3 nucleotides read TGTGCCAGTAGTCCCTCCACGGGGGGCCTCCAAGAGACCCAGTACTTC.

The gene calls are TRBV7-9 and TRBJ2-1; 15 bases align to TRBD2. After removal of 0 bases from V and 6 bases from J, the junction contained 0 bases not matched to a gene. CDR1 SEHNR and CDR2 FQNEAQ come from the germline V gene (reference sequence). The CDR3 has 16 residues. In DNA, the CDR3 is TGTGCCAGCAGCTTAGCGGGACTAGCGGGAGGCAATGAGCAGTTCTTC. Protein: CASSLAGLAGGNEQFF.

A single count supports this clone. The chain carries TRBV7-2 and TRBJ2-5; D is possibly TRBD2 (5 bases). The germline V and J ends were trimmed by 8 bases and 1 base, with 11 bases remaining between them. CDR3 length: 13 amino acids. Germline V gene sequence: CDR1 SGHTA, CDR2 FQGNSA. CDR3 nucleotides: TGTGCCAGCGGGAGAGGGCCCCAAGAGACCCAGTACTTC. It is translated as CASGRGPQETQYF.

The CDR3 region is CASSLESGSSYNEQFF. The CDR3 coding sequence is TGTGCCAGCAGCTTGGAAAGCGGGAGCTCCTACAATGAGCAGTTCTTC. The chain combines TRBV5-6 with TRBJ2-1; 8 nucleotides align to TRBD2. Looked up from germline, CDR1 is SGHDT and CDR2 is YYEEEE. There are 16 residues in the CDR3. V gave up 0 bases and J gave up 0 bases; unmatched junction bases: 2.

CDR3 bases: TGTGCCAGCAGTCCCGGGACAGGGGACCAGCCCCAGCATTTT. This gives the protein CASSPGTGDQPQHF. The chain combines TRBV6-6 with TRBJ1-5; 10 nucleotides match TRBD1. Trimming removed 5 bases from V and 7 bases from J; junction bases left unmatched: 5. The CDR3 extends over 14 amino acids. CDR1 and CDR2 (germline): MNHNY, SVGAGI (reference sequence).

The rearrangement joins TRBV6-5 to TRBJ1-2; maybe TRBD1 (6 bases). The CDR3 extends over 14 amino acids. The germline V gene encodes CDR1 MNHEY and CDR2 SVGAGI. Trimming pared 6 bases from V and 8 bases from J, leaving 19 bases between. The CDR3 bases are TGTGCCAGCAGGCTCCAGGGGTTAGTGGGGGGCTACACCTTC. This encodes CASRLQGLVGGYTF.

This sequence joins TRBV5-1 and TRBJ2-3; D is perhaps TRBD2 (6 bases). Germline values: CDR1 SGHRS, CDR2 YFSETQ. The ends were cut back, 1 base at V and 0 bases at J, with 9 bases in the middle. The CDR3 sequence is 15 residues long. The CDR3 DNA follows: TGCGCCAGCAGCTTGACTAGCTCTAGCACAGATACGCAGTATTTT. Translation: CASSLTSSSTDTQYF.

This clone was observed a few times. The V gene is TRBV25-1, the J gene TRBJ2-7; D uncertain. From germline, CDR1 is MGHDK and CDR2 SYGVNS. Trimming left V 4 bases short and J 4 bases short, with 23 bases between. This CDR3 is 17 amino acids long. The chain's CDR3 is CASSALGLRPYQYEQYF. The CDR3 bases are TGTGCCAGCAGTGCCCTTGGCCTGAGGCCGTACCAATACGAGCAGTACTTC.

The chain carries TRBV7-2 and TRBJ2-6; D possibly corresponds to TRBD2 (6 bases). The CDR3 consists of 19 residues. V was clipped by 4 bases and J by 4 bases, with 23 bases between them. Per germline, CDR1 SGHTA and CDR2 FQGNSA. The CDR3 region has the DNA TGTGCCAGCAGCTCACCTCGGGGGAAGATATGGGGCGGGGCCAACGTCCTGACTTTC. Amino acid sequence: CASSSPRGKIWGGANVLTF.

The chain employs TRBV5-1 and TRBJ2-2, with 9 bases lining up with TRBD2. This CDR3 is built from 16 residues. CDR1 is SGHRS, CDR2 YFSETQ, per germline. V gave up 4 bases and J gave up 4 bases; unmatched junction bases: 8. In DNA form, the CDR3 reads TGCGCCAGCAGCAATATAGCGGGGGTTACCACCGGGGAGCTGTTTTTT. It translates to CASSNIAGVTTGELFF. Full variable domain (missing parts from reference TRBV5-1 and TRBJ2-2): KAGVTQTPRYLIKTRGQQVTLSCSPISGHRSVSWYQQTPGQGLQFLFEYFSETQRNKGNFPGRFSGRQFSNSRSEMNVSTLELGDSALYLCASSNIAGVTTGELFFGEGSRLTVL.

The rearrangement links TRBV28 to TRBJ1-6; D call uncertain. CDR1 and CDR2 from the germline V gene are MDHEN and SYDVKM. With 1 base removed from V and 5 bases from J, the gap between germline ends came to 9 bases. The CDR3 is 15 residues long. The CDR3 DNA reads TGTGCCAGCAGTTTATATACACAGAATAATTCACCCCTCCACTTT. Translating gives CASSLYTQNNSPLHF.